This T cell receptor (beta chain) was sequenced for a study of blood T cells in healthy people across ages. The V and J ends lost 3 bases and 7 bases respectively, with 14 bases between them. The CDR3 consists of 13 residues. Germline V CDR1 and CDR2: DFQATT, SNEGSKA (reference sequence). Then a second PCR, running about 7 to 11 cycles, was carried out with a sample-barcoded 5' primer and a J-beta primer mix. A single record per CDR3 protein comes from TCRdb applying MiXCR to the 5' RACE reads. The sample holds approximately 600,000 distinct CDR3 sequences, approximately 59% seen once. The TCR originated in a man aged 60 to 75 in good health. Sequenced input: blood. This rearrangement joins TRBV20-1 to TRBJ2-3; D call uncertain. The CDR3 sequence: CSASSAAGNTQYF. CDR3 bases: TGCAGTGCTAGTTCCGCGGCAGGTAATACGCAGTATTTT.